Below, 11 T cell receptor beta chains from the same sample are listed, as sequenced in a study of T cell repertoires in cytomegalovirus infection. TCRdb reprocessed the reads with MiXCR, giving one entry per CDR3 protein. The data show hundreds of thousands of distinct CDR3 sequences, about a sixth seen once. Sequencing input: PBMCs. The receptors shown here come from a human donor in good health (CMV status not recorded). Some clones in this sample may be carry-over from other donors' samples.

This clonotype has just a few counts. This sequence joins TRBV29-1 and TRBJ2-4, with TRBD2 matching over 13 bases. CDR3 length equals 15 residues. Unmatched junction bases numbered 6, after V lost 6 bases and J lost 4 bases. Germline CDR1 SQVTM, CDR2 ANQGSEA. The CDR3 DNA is TGCAGCGTCGACAAGGGACTAGCGGGGAAAAACATTCAGTACTTC. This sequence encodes CSVDKGLAGKNIQYF.

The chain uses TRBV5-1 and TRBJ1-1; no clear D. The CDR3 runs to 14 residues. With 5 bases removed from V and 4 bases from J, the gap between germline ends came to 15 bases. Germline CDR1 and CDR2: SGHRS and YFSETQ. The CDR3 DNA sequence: TGCGCCAGCAGACCCCATTCGGCTGGCACTGAAGCTTTCTTT. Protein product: CASRPHSAGTEAFF.

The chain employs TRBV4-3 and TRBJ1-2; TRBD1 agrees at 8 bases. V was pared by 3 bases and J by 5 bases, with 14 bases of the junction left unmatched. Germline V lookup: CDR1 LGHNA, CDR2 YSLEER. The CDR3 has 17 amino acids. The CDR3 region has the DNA TGCGCCAGCAGCCACCCGGCAGGACAGGGACCCTTTTATGGCTACACCTTC. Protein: CASSHPAGQGPFYGYTF.

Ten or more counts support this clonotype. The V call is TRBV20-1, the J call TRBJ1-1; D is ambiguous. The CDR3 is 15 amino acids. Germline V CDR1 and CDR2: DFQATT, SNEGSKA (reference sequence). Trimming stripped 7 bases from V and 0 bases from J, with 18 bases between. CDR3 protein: CSGKKGTFVNTEAFF. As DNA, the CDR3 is TGCAGTGGGAAAAAGGGAACGTTTGTGAACACTGAAGCTTTCTTT.

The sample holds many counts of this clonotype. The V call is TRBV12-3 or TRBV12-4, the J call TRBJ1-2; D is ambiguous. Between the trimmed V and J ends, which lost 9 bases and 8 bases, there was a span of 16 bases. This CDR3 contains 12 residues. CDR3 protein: CASTWRNQGYTF. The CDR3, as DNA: TGTGCCAGTACCTGGAGAAATCAAGGCTACACCTTC.

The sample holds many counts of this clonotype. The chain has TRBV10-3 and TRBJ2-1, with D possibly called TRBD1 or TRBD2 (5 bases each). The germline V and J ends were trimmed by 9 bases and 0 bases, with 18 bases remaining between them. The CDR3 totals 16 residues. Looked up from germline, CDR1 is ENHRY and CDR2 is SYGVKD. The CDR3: CAISNRGGSSYNEQFF. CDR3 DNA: TGTGCCATATCAAACCGTGGGGGAAGCTCCTACAATGAGCAGTTCTTC.

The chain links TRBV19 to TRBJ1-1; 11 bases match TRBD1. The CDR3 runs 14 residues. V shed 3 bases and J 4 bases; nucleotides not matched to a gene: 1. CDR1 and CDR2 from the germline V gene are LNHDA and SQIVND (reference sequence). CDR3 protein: CASSIGQGATEAFF. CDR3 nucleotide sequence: TGTGCCAGTAGTATCGGACAGGGGGCCACTGAAGCTTTCTTT.

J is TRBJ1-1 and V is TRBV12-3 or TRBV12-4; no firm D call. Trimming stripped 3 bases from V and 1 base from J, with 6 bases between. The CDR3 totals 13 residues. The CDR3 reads CASSFVPNTEAFF. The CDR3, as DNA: TGTGCCAGCAGTTTTGTACCGAACACTGAAGCTTTCTTT.

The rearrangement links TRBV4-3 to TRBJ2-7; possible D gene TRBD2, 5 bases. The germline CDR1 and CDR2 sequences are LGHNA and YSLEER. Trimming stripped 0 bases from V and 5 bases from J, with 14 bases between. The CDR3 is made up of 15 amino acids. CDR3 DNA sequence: TGCGCCAGCAGCCAAGATATACAAACCGGGGACGAGCAGTACTTC. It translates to CASSQDIQTGDEQYF.

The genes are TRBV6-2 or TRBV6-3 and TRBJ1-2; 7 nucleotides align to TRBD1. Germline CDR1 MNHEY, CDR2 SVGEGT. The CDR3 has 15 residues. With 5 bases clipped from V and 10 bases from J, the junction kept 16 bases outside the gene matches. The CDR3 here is CASSPRPSTGRDYTF. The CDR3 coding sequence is TGTGCCAGCAGTCCCCGTCCGTCGACAGGGCGCGACTACACCTTC.

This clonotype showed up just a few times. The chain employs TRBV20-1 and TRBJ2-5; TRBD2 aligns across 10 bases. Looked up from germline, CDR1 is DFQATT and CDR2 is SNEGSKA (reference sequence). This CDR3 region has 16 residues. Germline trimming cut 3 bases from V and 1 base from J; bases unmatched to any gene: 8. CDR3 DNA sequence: TGCAGTGCTAGTGATCCTAGCGGGAGAACCCAAGAGACCCAGTACTTC. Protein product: CSASDPSGRTQETQYF.